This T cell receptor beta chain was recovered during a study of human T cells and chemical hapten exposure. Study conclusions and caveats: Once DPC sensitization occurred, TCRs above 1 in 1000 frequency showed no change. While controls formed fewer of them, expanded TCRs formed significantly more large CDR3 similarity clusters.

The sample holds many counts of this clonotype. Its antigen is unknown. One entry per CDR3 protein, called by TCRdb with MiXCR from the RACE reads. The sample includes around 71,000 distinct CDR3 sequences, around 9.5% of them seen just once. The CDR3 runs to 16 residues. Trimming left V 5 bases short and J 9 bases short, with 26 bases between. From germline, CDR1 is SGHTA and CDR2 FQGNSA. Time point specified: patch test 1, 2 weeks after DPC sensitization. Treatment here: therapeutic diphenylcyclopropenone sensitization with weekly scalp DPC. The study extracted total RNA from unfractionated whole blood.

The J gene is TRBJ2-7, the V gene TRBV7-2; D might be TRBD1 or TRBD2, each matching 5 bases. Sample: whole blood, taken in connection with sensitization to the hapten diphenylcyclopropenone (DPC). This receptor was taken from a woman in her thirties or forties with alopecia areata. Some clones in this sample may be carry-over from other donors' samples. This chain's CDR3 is CASSKRGDAAVRRQYF. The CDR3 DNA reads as TGTGCCAGCAGCAAGCGTGGGGACGCCGCGGTAAGACGGCAGTACTTC.